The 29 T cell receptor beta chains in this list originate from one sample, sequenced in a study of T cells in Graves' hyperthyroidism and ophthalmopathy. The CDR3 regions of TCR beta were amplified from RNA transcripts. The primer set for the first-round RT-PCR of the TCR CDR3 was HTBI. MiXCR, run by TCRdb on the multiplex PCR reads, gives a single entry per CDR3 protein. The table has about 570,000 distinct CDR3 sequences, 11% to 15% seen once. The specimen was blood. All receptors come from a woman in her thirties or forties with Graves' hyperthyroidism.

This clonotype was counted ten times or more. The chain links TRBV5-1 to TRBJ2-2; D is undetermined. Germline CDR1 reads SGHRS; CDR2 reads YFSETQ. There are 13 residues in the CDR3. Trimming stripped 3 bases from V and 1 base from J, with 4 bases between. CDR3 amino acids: CASSSGNTGELFF. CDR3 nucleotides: TGCGCCAGCAGCTCGGGGAACACCGGGGAGCTGTTTTTT.

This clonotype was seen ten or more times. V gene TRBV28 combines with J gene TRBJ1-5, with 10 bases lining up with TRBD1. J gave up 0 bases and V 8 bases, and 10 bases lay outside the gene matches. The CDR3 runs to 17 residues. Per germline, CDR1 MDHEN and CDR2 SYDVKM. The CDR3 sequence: CASFGTGARDSNQPQHF. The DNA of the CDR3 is TGTGCCAGCTTCGGGACAGGGGCTAGGGATAGCAATCAGCCCCAGCATTTT.

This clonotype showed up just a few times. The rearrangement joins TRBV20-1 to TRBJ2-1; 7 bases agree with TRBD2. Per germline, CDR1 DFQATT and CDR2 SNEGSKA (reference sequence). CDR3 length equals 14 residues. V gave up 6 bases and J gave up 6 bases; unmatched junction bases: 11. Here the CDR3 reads CSAQLPGGVNEQFF. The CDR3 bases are TGCAGTGCCCAATTACCGGGAGGAGTCAATGAGCAGTTCTTC.

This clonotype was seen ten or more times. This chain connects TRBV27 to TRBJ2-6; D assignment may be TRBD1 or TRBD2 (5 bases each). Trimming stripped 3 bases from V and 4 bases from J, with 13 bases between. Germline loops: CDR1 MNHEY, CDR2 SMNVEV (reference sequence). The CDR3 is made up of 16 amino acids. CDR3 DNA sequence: TGTGCCAGCAGTTTCGGGGCAGGGCTCGGGGCCAACGTCCTGACTTTC. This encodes CASSFGAGLGANVLTF.

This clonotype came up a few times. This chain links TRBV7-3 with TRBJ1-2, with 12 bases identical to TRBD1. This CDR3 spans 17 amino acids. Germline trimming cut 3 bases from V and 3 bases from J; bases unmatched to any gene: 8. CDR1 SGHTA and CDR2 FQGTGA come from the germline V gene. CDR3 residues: CASSLSGTGGMDYGYTF. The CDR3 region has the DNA TGTGCCAGCAGCTTGTCCGGGACAGGGGGCATGGACTATGGCTACACCTTC.

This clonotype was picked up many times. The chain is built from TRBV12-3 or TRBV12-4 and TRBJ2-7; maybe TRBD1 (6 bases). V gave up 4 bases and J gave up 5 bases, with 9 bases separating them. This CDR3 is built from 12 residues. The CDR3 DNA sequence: TGTGCCAGCAGTTACAGGGTTAACGAGCAGTACTTC. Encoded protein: CASSYRVNEQYF.

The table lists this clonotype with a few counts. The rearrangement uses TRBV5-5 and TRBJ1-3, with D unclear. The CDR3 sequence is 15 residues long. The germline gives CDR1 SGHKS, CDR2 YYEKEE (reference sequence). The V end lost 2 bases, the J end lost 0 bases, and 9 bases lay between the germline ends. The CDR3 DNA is TGTGCCAGCAGCTTCAGGAAGAGCTCTGGAAACACCATATATTTT. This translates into CASSFRKSSGNTIYF.

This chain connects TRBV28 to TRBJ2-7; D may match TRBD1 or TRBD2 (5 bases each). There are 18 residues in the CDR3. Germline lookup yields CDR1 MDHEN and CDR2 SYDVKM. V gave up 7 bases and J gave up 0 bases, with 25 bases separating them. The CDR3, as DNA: TGTGCCAGCAACCAAGTCGTTTTCGAGGGGCCAGGCTCCTACGAGCAGTACTTC. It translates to CASNQVVFEGPGSYEQYF.

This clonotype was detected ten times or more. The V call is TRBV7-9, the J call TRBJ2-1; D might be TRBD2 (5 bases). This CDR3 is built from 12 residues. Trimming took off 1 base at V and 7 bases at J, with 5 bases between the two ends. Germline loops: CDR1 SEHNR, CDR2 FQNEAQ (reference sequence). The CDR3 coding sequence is TGTGCCAGCAGCTTAGGGGAGAATGAGCAGTTCTTC. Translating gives CASSLGENEQFF.

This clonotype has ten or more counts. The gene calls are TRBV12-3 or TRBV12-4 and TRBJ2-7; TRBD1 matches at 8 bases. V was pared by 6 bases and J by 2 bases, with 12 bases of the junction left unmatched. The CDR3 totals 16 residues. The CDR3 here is CASRPQGALPPYEQYF. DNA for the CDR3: TGTGCCAGCAGGCCGCAGGGGGCGCTCCCCCCCTACGAGCAGTACTTC.

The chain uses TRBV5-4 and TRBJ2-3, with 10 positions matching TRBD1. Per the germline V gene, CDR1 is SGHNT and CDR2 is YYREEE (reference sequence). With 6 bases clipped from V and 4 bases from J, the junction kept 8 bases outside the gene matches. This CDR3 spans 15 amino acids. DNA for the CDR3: TGTGCCAGCAAGTCCGGGACAGGGGCTCCAGATACGCAGTATTTT. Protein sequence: CASKSGTGAPDTQYF.

CDR3 sequence (DNA): TGCGCCAGCAGCTTGGCCGGGGGTTCGGTTGAAAAACTGTTTTTT. This sequence encodes CASSLAGGSVEKLFF. This chain connects TRBV5-1 to TRBJ1-4; the D gene is possibly TRBD1 (5 bases). This CDR3 is 15 amino acids long. CDR1 and CDR2 from the germline V gene are SGHRS and YFSETQ. V lost 0 bases and J lost 7, with 13 bases in between. Full variable domain (outside the CDR3, taken from reference TRBV5-1 and TRBJ1-4): KAGVTQTPRYLIKTRGQQVTLSCSPISGHRSVSWYQQTPGQGLQFLFEYFSETQRNKGNFPGRFSGRQFSNSRSEMNVSTLELGDSALYLCASSLAGGSVEKLFFGSGTQLSVL.

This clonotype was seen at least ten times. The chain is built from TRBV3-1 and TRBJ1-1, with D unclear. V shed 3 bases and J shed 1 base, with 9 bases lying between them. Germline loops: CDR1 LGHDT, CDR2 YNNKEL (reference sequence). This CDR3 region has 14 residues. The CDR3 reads CASSQIQSNTEAFF. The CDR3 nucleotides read TGTGCCAGCAGCCAGATACAGTCGAACACTGAAGCTTTCTTT.

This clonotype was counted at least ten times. DNA for the CDR3: TGTGCCAGCACCACAGAACCGGGAGGGCCAGATACGCAGTATTTT. Residues: CASTTEPGGPDTQYF. The chain couples TRBV6-1 to TRBJ2-3; 8 nucleotides line up with TRBD2. Looked up from germline, CDR1 is MNHNS and CDR2 is SASEGT. The V gene end was trimmed by 7 bases and the J gene end by 4 bases; junction bases not matched to a gene: 10. The CDR3 contains 15 residues.

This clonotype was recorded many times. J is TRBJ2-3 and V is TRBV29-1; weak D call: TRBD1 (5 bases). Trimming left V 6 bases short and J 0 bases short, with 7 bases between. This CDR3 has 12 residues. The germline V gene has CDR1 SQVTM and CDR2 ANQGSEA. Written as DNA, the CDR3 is TGCAGCGTGGACACTAGCACAGATACGCAGTATTTT. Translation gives CSVDTSTDTQYF.

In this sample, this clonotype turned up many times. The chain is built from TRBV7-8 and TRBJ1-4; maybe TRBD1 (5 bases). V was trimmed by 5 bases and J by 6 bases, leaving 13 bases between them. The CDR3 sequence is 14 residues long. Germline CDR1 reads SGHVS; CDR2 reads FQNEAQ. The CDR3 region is CASSLGTSDEKLFF. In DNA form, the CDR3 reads TGTGCCAGCAGCCTCGGGACGTCGGATGAAAAACTGTTTTTT.

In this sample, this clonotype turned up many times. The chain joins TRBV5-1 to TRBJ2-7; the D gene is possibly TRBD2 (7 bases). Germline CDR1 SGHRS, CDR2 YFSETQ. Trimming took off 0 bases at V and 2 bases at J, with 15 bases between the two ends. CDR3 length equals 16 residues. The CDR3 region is CASSLGVGGAAYEQYF. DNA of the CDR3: TGCGCCAGCAGCTTGGGAGTAGGGGGGGCAGCCTACGAGCAGTACTTC.

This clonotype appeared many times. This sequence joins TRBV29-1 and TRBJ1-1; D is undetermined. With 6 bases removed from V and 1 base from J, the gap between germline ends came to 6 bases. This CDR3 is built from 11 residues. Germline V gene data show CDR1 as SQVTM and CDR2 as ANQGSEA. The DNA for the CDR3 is TGCAGCGTCTGGCAGAACACTGAAGCTTTCTTT. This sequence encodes CSVWQNTEAFF.

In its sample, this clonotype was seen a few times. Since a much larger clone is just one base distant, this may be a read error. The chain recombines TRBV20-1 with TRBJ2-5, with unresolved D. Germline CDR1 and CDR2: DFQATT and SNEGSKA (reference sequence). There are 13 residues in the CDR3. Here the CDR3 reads CSAKQPAQETQHF. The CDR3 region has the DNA TGCAGTGCTAAACAGCCAGCTCAAGAGACCCAGCACTTC.

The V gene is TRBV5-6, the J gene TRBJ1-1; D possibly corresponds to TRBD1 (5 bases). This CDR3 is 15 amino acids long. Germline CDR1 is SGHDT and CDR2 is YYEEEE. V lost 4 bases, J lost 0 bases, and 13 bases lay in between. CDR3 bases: TGTGCCAGCAGCCGGGACGGTAACCTGAACACTGAAGCTTTCTTT. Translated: CASSRDGNLNTEAFF.

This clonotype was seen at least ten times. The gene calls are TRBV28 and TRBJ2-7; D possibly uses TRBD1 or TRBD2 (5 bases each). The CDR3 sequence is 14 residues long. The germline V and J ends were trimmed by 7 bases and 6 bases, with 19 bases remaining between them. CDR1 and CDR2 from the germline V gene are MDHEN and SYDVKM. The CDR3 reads CASIGSLWGSEQYF. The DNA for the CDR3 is TGTGCCAGCATCGGAAGCCTCTGGGGGAGCGAGCAGTACTTC.

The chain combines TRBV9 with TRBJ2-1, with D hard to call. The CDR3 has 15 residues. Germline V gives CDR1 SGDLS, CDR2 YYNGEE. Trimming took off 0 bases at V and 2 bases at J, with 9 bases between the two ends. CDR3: CASSVAPRAYNEQFF. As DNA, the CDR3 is TGTGCCAGCAGCGTAGCCCCACGAGCCTACAATGAGCAGTTCTTC.

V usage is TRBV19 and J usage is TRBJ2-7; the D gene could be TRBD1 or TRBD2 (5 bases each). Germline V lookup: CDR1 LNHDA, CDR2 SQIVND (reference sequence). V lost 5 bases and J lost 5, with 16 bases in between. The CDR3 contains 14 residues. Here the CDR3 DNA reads TGTGCCAGTAGTCTCCCGGGACCCTCGGACGAGCAGTACTTC. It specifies CASSLPGPSDEQYF.

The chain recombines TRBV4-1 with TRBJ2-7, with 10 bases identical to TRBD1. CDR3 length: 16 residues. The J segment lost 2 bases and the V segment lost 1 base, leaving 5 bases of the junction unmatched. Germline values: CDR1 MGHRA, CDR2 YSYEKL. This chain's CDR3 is CASSQGGQGTTYEQYF. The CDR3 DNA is TGCGCCAGCAGCCAAGGGGGACAGGGGACTACCTACGAGCAGTACTTC.

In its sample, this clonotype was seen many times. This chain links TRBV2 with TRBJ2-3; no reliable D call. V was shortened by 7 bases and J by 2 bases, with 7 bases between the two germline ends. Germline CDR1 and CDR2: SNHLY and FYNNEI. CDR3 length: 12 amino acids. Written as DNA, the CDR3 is TGTGCCAGCAAGACTGACACAGATACGCAGTATTTT. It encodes CASKTDTDTQYF.

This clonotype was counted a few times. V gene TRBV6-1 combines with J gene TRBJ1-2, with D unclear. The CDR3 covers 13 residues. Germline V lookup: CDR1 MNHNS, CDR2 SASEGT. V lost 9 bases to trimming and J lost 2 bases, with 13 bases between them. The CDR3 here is CASQWSANYGYTF. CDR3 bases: TGTGCCAGTCAGTGGTCAGCAAACTATGGCTACACCTTC.

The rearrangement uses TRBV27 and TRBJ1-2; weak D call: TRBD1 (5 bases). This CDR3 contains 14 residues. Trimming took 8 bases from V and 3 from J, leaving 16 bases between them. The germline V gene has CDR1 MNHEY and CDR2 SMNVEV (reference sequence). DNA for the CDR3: TGTGCCAGCCCCCCGGGGGAAGGATACTATGGCTACACCTTC. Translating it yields CASPPGEGYYGYTF.

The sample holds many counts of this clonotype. CDR3 residues: CASSLGLAGGIRDEQFF. Here the CDR3 DNA reads TGCGCCAGCAGCTTGGGACTAGCGGGAGGAATACGCGATGAGCAGTTCTTC. The genes are TRBV5-1 and TRBJ2-1; 13 nucleotides line up with TRBD2. The V and J ends lost 0 bases and 8 bases, in that order; junction bases with no gene match: 8. Germline assignment: CDR1 SGHRS and CDR2 YFSETQ. The CDR3 is 17 amino acids.

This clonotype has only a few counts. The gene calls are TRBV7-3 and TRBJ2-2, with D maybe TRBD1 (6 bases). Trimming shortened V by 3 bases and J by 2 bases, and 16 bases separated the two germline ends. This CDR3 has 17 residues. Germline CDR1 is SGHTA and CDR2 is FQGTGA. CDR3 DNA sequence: TGTGCCAGCAGCTTCCGTCCCGGACAGCAAAACACCGGGGAGCTGTTTTTT. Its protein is CASSFRPGQQNTGELFF.